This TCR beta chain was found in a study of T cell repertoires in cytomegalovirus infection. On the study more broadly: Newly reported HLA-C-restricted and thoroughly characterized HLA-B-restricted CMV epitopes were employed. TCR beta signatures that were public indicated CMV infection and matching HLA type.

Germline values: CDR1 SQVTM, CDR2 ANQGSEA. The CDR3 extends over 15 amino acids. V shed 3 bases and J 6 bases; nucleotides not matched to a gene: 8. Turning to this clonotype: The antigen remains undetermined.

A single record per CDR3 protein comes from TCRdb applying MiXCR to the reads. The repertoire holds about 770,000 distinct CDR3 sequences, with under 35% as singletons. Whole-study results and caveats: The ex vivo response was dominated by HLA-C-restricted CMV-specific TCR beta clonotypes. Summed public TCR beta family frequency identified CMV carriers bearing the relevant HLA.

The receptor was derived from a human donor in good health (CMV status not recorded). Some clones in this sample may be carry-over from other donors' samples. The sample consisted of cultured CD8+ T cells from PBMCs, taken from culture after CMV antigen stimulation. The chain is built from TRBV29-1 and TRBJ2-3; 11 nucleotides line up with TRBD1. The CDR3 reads CSVDRTGGGADTQYF. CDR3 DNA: TGCAGCGTTGACCGGACAGGGGGCGGCGCGGATACGCAGTATTTT.